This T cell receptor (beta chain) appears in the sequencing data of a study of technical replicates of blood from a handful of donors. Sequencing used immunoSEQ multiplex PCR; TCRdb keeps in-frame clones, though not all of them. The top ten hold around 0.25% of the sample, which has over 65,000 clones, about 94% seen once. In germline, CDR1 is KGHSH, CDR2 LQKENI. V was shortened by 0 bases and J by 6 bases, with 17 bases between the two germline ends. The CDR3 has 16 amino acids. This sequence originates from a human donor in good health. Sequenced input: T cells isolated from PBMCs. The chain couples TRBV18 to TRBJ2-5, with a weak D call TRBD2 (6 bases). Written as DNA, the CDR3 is TGTGCCAGCTCACCACCGACGGCGGGGACCTTACAGACCCAGTACTTC. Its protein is CASSPPTAGTLQTQYF.